These T cell receptor beta chains were read from a single sample in a study of shared clonotypes between healthy human individuals. Data came from immunoSEQ multiplex PCR; TCRdb stores just in-frame clones and leaves some out. The sample gives hundreds of thousands of clones, approximately 92% of which show up once; around 24% is in the top ten. The sample taken for sequencing was naive CD8+ T cells sorted from blood. Source of these receptors: a man younger than 40 in good health. Each CDR3 is given with its conserved first and last residue. A D gene is named only where the DNA matches it firmly. Where a row states a size, it is once, few, many or the class of an expanded clone; other rows omit it.

>TRBV28|TRBJ2-2|TRBD2|.
TGTGCCACGATAACCGTAGCGGGAGGGCCAAACACCGGGGAGCTGTTTTTT
CATITVAGGPNTGELFF
>TRBV6-1|TRBJ2-7|.|.
TGTGCCAGCAGTGAAGCAGGGTTTAGGGCGCCTCGCGAGCAGTACTTC
CASSEAGFRAPREQYF
>TRBV6-6|TRBJ2-1|.|.
TGTGCCAGCAGAGCAGGTCTAAGCAATGAGCAGTTCTTC
CASRAGLSNEQFF
>TRBV4-3|TRBJ2-7|TRBD1|.
TGCGCCAGCAGCCAGCGCGGGACAGGGAACGAGCAGTACTTC
CASSQRGTGNEQYF
>TRBV10-3|TRBJ2-7|TRBD1|.
TGTGCCATCAGTGGGGACAGGGAGGAACGGTTTGTATACGAGCAGTACTTC
CAISGDREERFVYEQYF
>TRBV27|TRBJ2-1|.|.
TGTGCCAGCAGTTCCGGGCAGAATGAGCAGTTCTTC
CASSSGQNEQFF
>TRBV9|TRBJ2-3|.|.
TGTGCCAGCAGCGCCTATACGACAGTGTCTCTCTCGGATACGCAGTATTTT
CASSAYTTVSLSDTQYF
>TRBV28|TRBJ2-5|.|.
TGTGCCAGCAGTTTGAATGGCGGTTCTTACGAAAAGACCCAGTACTTC
CASSLNGGSYEKTQYF
>TRBV27|TRBJ2-7|TRBD2|.
TGTGCCAGCAGTCATAGCGGGAGAAACTACGAGCAGTACTTC
CASSHSGRNYEQYF
>TRBV6-5|TRBJ2-1|TRBD2|once
TGTGCCAGCAGTTACGTAGCGGGAGTAGATGAGCAGTTCTTC
CASSYVAGVDEQFF
>TRBV5-4|TRBJ2-2|.|.
TGTGCCAGCAGCTTGTATGGGCGAAGCACCGGGGAGCTGTTTTTT
CASSLYGRSTGELFF
>TRBV2|TRBJ2-1|TRBD2|.
TGTGCCAGCAGTGCTTACGGCGGGAGGAACGATGAGCAGTTCTTC
CASSAYGGRNDEQFF
>TRBV11-3|TRBJ2-6|.|.
TGTGCCAGCAGCTTAGGGGGTTCGCCCCTGACTTTC
CASSLGGSPLTF
>TRBV5-4|TRBJ2-5|.|.
TGTGCCAGCAGCTTGGATTGGGACCAAGAGACCCAGTACTTC
CASSLDWDQETQYF
>TRBV27|TRBJ1-2|.|.
TGTGCCAGCAGTCGAGGCACAGCCCCAGCAGAGGGCTACACCTTC
CASSRGTAPAEGYTF
>TRBV6-1|TRBJ2-7|TRBD1|.
TGTGCCAGCAGTGAGGGCCGGACAGGGAGGTACGAGCAGTACTTC
CASSEGRTGRYEQYF
>TRBV11-1|TRBJ1-1|TRBD1|.
TGTGCCAGCAGCAACCGCGGGACAGGTGAAGCTTTCTTT
CASSNRGTGEAFF
>TRBV18|TRBJ1-1|.|.
TGTGCCAGCTCACCACCCCAGCCGAACACTGAAGCTTTCTTT
CASSPPQPNTEAFF
>TRBV7-9|TRBJ2-2|.|.
TGTGCCAGCAGCTTAGATTTATCGCTGGAATTTAGCACCGGGGAGCTGTTTTTT
CASSLDLSLEFSTGELFF
>TRBV27|TRBJ2-5|.|once
TGTGCCAGCAGTCTAATCTACGGGAGCGAAGAGACCCAGTACTTC
CASSLIYGSEETQYF
>TRBV20-1|TRBJ2-7|.|.
TGCAGTGCTAGAGACCAATACGAGCAGTACTTC
CSARDQYEQYF
>TRBV19|TRBJ2-7|TRBD2|.
TGTGCCACTCAGCCGAGCGGCGGGAGACCTTATGGCGAGCAGTACTTC
CATQPSGGRPYGEQYF
>TRBV5-4|TRBJ2-1|.|.
TGTGCCAGCAGCTTGGTGGAACCTTCCTACAATGAGCAGTTCTTC
CASSLVEPSYNEQFF
>TRBV7-9|TRBJ2-7|.|.
TGTGCCAGCAGCTTTCCTGGACACGTCTACGAGCAGTACTTC
CASSFPGHVYEQYF
>TRBV7-9|TRBJ1-4|.|.
TGTGCCAGCATCCCCGGGGGCGTAGCTAATGAAAAACTGTTTTTT
CASIPGGVANEKLFF
>TRBV27|TRBJ2-1|TRBD2|.
TGTGCCAGCAGTTTAAGAGGTAGCGGGAGGATTTACAATGAGCAGTTCTTC
CASSLRGSGRIYNEQFF
>TRBV6-6|TRBJ1-4|.|.
TGTGCCAGCAGTTATGTGGGGGCAGTGACTAATGAAAAACTGTTTTTT
CASSYVGAVTNEKLFF
>TRBV19|TRBJ1-5|.|.
TGTGCCAGTCGGCTCGGCTATAGCAATCAGCCCCAGCATTTT
CASRLGYSNQPQHF
>TRBV7-2|TRBJ2-7|.|once
TGTGCCAGCAGCTACTATGGCTACGAGCAGTACTTC
CASSYYGYEQYF
>TRBV19|TRBJ2-2|TRBD1|.
TGTGCCAGTAGTAATGCGTGGGACAGCGGACCGACCGGGGAGCTGTTTTTT
CASSNAWDSGPTGELFF
>TRBV5-6|TRBJ2-7|.|.
TGTGCCAGCAGCTTAGGACGGGCAGACGAGCAGTACTTC
CASSLGRADEQYF
>TRBV28|TRBJ2-1|.|.
TGTGCCAGCAGTTTAGTACAGGGAGCATACAATGAGCAGTTCTTC
CASSLVQGAYNEQFF
>TRBV11-2|TRBJ1-1|.|.
TGTGCCAGCAGCCCCGGACCAGTTACTGAAGCTTTCTTT
CASSPGPVTEAFF
>TRBV7-9|TRBJ2-7|TRBD1|.
TGTGCCAGCAGCGCGACAGGGAGAGTCTACGAGCAGTACTTC
CASSATGRVYEQYF
>TRBV7-9|TRBJ2-3|.|once
TGTGCCAGCAGCTCCAACCCCAGGGCAGATACGCAGTATTTT
CASSSNPRADTQYF
>TRBV6-6|TRBJ2-7|.|few
TGTGCCAGCCGGGACGTCGCCTACGAGCAGTACTTC
CASRDVAYEQYF
>TRBV7-7|TRBJ2-1|.|.
TGTGCCAGCAGCTTAGATATTGACAGAGGAAGATACAATGAGCAGTTCTTC
CASSLDIDRGRYNEQFF
>TRBV27|TRBJ2-5|.|.
TGTGCCAGCAGTTTCCCGGGGCGGGAGACCCAGTACTTC
CASSFPGRETQYF
>TRBV15|TRBJ2-3|TRBD2|.
TGTGCCACCAGCAGAGATAGGCTAGCGGGAGGGCCGGGCACAGATACGCAGTATTTT
CATSRDRLAGGPGTDTQYF
>TRBV4-1|TRBJ1-3|.|.
TGCGCCAGCAGCCAACGTCCCCCCACAGGGATTACCTTAAACACCATATATTTT
CASSQRPPTGITLNTIYF
>TRBV27|TRBJ2-7|.|.
TGTGCCAGCAGTCCAGGGACACTAACCTACGAGCAGTACTTC
CASSPGTLTYEQYF
>TRBV6-1|TRBJ2-7|.|.
TGTGCCAGCAGTTTCGGGACACTTAGCTCCTACGAGCAGTACTTC
CASSFGTLSSYEQYF
>TRBV2|TRBJ2-1|.|.
TGTGCCAGCATGGGGACACCCTCCTACAATGAGCAGTTCTTC
CASMGTPSYNEQFF
>TRBV5-4|TRBJ2-1|.|.
TGTGCCAGCAGCGCTACGGGACTTCACAATGAGCAGTTCTTC
CASSATGLHNEQFF
>TRBV11-2|TRBJ2-1|TRBD2|once
TGTGCCAGCAGCCGGACTAGCGGGTCATCGAAGCAGTTCTTC
CASSRTSGSSKQFF
>TRBV5-1|TRBJ2-7|TRBD1|.
TGCGCCAGCAGCAACGAGGACCGGGACAGATCAAGAGTACCATACGAGCAGTACTTC
CASSNEDRDRSRVPYEQYF
>TRBV7-3|TRBJ2-3|TRBD1|.
TGTGCCAGCAGCTCCGGACAGGGGGCCACAGATACGCAGTATTTT
CASSSGQGATDTQYF
>TRBV18|TRBJ2-3|TRBD2|.
TGTGCCAGCTCGTCACCTAGCGGGAGGGAGGATACGCAGTATTTT
CASSSPSGREDTQYF
>TRBV6-5|TRBJ1-4|.|.
TGTGCCAGCAGCTCATTTGTAGGACTTAATGAAAAACTGTTTTTT
CASSSFVGLNEKLFF
>TRBV5-5|TRBJ2-7|.|once
TGTGCCAGCAGCTTCCCCGATCCCACCAACGAGCAGTACTTC
CASSFPDPTNEQYF
>TRBV4-1|TRBJ1-1|.|.
TGCGCCAGCAGCCAAAGAGTGGAGAACACTGAAGCTTTCTTT
CASSQRVENTEAFF
>TRBV30|TRBJ1-1|TRBD1|.
TGTGCCACCTACAGGGGAGGGGACACTGAAGCTTTCTTT
CATYRGGDTEAFF
>TRBV4-3|TRBJ1-1|.|once
TGCGCCAGCAGCCAAGACCCCGGGACCCCGAACACTGAAGCTTTCTTT
CASSQDPGTPNTEAFF